The rows below give T cell receptor beta chains drawn from one sample of a study of T cell changes during pregnancy in multiple sclerosis. Profiled with immunoSEQ multiplex PCR; TCRdb holds only in-frame clones, not every one. The data contain 65,000 to 90,000 clones, about nine tenths of them singletons. Material: peripheral blood, obtained in the second trimester of pregnancy. These receptors were obtained from a female donor with multiple sclerosis, enrolled in a pregnancy study. Each CDR3 is given with its conserved first and last residue. A D gene is named only where the DNA matches it firmly. Part of the rows lack a size; the others show once, few, many or a class for expanded clones.

>.|TRBV5-6|.|TRBJ1-5
TGTGCCAGCAGCTTCCGAGGGCAGCCCCAGCATTTT
CASSFRGQPQHF
>.|TRBV4-3|.|TRBJ2-7
TGCGCCAGCAGCCAAGAACGTAACAGGGAAGACGAGCAGTACTTC
CASSQERNREDEQYF
>TRBD1|TRBV28|.|TRBJ1-4
TGTGCCAGCAGGGACAGGGGGCAAACTAATGAAAAACTGTTTTTT
CASRDRGQTNEKLFF
>TRBD2|TRBV15|.|TRBJ2-1
TGTGCCACCAGCAGAGATCCCGTCGGGGGGTTAACCTACAATGAGCAGTTCTTC
CATSRDPVGGLTYNEQFF
>.|TRBV6-1|.|TRBJ2-4
TGTGCCAGCAATACGGACGGACTCAAAAACATTCAGTACTTC
CASNTDGLKNIQYF
>TRBD2|TRBV7-2|.|TRBJ2-1
TGTGCCAGCAGTCAATTTCGTGGACTAGTCAATGAGCAGTTCTTC
CASSQFRGLVNEQFF
>.|TRBV11-2|.|TRBJ1-2
TGTGCCAGCAGCTTCCCCAGGGGTTATGGCTACACCTTC
CASSFPRGYGYTF
>TRBD2|TRBV9|.|TRBJ2-3
TGTGCCAGCAGCACCGACGGGGGGGCCCCAGATACGCAGTATTTT
CASSTDGGAPDTQYF
>TRBD2|TRBV10-3|.|TRBJ2-3
TGTGCCATCAGTGAGGCTAGCGGGAGCCTTAGCACAGATACGCAGTATTTT
CAISEASGSLSTDTQYF
>.|TRBV21-1|.|TRBJ1-1
TGTGCCAGCAGCAATTTGGGGCCAGGGGTTCGGAACACTGAAGCTTTCTTT
CASSNLGPGVRNTEAFF
>.|TRBV5-6|once|TRBJ1-2
TGTGCCAGCAGCTTGGTTGATGTGGGGGGAGACGGCTATGGCTACACCTTC
CASSLVDVGGDGYGYTF
>.|TRBV20-1|.|TRBJ2-3
TGCAGTGCTAGAGCAGGGCTTACGCAGTATTTT
CSARAGLTQYF
>.|TRBV2|.|TRBJ1-3
TGTGCCAGCAGTGATTCCGGAGACAGGACGACTGGAAACACCATATATTTT
CASSDSGDRTTGNTIYF
>TRBD2|TRBV10-3|once|TRBJ2-2
TGTGCCATAGCTAGCGGGGTTAACACCGGGGAGCTGTTTTTT
CAIASGVNTGELFF
>.|TRBV5-1|.|TRBJ1-2
TGCGCCAGCAGCTTGGGACAGGAGGTGCACACCTTC
CASSLGQEVHTF
>.|TRBV7-9|.|TRBJ2-1
TGTGCCACCCCAAGCAGGTTTTACAATGAGCAGTTCTTC
CATPSRFYNEQFF
>.|TRBV6-5|.|TRBJ1-1
TGTGCCAGCAGGCACAGACAGAGTAACACTGAAGCTTTCTTT
CASRHRQSNTEAFF
>.|TRBV5-4|.|TRBJ2-3
TGTGCCAGCAGCTGGGACTTTAGCCCCACAGATACGCAGTATTTT
CASSWDFSPTDTQYF
>.|TRBV7-9|.|TRBJ1-1
TGTGCCAGCAGCTCGCGGGAGTACACTGAAGCTTTCTTT
CASSSREYTEAFF
>.|TRBV11-2|.|TRBJ1-3
TGTGCCAGCAGCTTAGGAGGTGTGGCTGGAAACACCATATATTTT
CASSLGGVAGNTIYF
>.|TRBV6-1|.|TRBJ1-3
TGTGCCAGCAGTGAAGTCGAAGACAGCTCTGGAAACACCATATATTTT
CASSEVEDSSGNTIYF